Listed below are T cell receptor beta chains from one sample, sequenced in a study of OX40 agonist ivuxolimab in advanced cancers. Profiled with immunoSEQ multiplex PCR; TCRdb holds only in-frame clones, not every one. The table includes roughly 75,000 clones, about nine tenths detected once. The sample in question was CD4+ or CD8+ T cells sorted from blood, obtained in a trial of the OX40 agonist ivuxolimab. These receptors were obtained from an adult with an advanced solid tumor such as melanoma, head and neck, liver or kidney cancer. The CDR3 runs from the conserved cysteine through the conserved F or W. A D gene is named only where the DNA matches it firmly. Clone size is given for some rows only: seen once, a few or many times, or a class if the clone is expanded.

clone size	J gene	D gene	V gene	CDR3 DNA	CDR3 protein
-	TRBJ1-6	-	TRBV28	TGTGCCAGCAGTATACGACAGACTAATAATTCACCCCTCCACTTT	CASSIRQTNNSPLHF
-	TRBJ1-5	-	TRBV9	TGTGCCAGCAGCGTAGGCGAAGGGGGTAGGAGCAATCAGCCCCAGCATTTT	CASSVGEGGRSNQPQHF
-	TRBJ1-2	TRBD1	TRBV18	TGTGCCAGCTCACCAGCCGGACAGGGCCCTTATGGCTACACCTTC	CASSPAGQGPYGYTF
once	TRBJ1-5	-	TRBV5-6	TGTGCCAGCAGCCCTTGGGGGACTCCGTGGGAGCCCCAGCATTTT	CASSPWGTPWEPQHF
-	TRBJ2-1	-	TRBV6-1	TGTGCCAGCAGTGAAGCTCGGGAACCCCAGTTCTTC	CASSEAREPQFF
once	TRBJ2-3	-	TRBV5-1	TGCGCCAGCAGCTTGGGCCGAACAGATACGCAGTATTTT	CASSLGRTDTQYF
-	TRBJ2-3	TRBD1	TRBV4-2	TGTGCCAGCAGCCTGAGACAGGGGGGGGCAGGTGGCACAGATACGCAGTATTTT	CASSLRQGGAGGTDTQYF
-	TRBJ1-2	-	TRBV7-9	TGTGCCAGCAGCTTAACAAGGGGCCGGGAGGGCTACACCTTC	CASSLTRGREGYTF
-	TRBJ1-5	-	TRBV30	TGTGCCTGGAGCTTAATGGGGTTGGGTCAGCCCCAGCATTTT	CAWSLMGLGQPQHF
-	TRBJ1-3	-	TRBV19	TGTGCCAGTAGTATGCGTCCGAACACCATATATTTT	CASSMRPNTIYF
-	TRBJ1-2	-	TRBV19	TGTGCCAGTAGTAACGACAGGACGTACTATGGCTACACCTTC	CASSNDRTYYGYTF
-	TRBJ2-2	-	TRBV4-3	TGCGCCAGCAGCCAAGTTTTACGTACCGGGGAGCTGTTTTTT	CASSQVLRTGELFF
-	TRBJ2-4	TRBD1	TRBV9	TGTGCCAGCAGCGTAGCACCCACAGGGGGTGACATTCAGTACTTC	CASSVAPTGGDIQYF
-	TRBJ1-2	-	TRBV2	TGTGCCAGCACCCTTGATGGTTGGGATGGCTACACCTTC	CASTLDGWDGYTF
once	TRBJ1-1	-	TRBV6-5	TGTGCCAGCGGTCGGGGCAGCCGAGGGAACACTGAAGCTTTCTTT	CASGRGSRGNTEAFF
-	TRBJ2-7	-	TRBV6-5	TGTGCCAGCAGGGTGGGACTTCGTTACGAGCAGTACTTC	CASRVGLRYEQYF
-	TRBJ1-1	TRBD1	TRBV10-3	TGTGCCATCAGCCGACAGGGTTCTGGGAACACTGAAGCTTTCTTT	CAISRQGSGNTEAFF
-	TRBJ2-5	TRBD1	TRBV30	TGTGCCTGGTTAACAGGGGGGAGGTCAGAGACCCAGTACTTC	CAWLTGGRSETQYF